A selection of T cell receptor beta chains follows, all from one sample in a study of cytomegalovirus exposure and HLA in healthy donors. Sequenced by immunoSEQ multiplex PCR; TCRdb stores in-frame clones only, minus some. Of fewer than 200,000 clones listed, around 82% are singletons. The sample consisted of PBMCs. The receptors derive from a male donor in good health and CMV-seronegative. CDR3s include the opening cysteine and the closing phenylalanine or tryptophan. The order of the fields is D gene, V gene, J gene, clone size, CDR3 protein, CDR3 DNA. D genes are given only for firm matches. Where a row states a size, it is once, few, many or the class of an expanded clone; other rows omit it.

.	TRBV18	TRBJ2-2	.	CASSPRSTGELFF	TGTGCCAGCTCACCACGCAGCACCGGGGAGCTGTTTTTT
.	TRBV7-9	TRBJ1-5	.	CSSSLAGGTQNQPQHF	TGTTCCAGCAGCTTAGCCGGGGGGACACAGAATCAGCCCCAGCATTTT
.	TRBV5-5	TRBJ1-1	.	CASSLGGIGTEAFF	TGTGCCAGCAGCTTGGGAGGGATAGGGACTGAAGCTTTCTTT
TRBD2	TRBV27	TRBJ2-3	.	CASSGLAGGPSAQYF	TGTGCCAGCAGTGGTCTAGCGGGAGGGCCTTCCGCGCAGTATTTT
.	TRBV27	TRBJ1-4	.	CASRESGDEKLFF	TGTGCCAGCAGGGAGAGCGGGGATGAAAAACTGTTTTTT
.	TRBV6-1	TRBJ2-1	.	CASLTSYGGNEQFF	TGTGCCAGCCTAACGTCCTATGGGGGGAATGAGCAGTTCTTC
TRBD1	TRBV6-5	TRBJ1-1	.	CASSYFRQGKVEAFF	TGTGCCAGCAGTTACTTTCGACAGGGGAAGGTGGAAGCTTTCTTT
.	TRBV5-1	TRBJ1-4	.	CASSLSPGEPNEKLFF	TGCGCCAGCAGCTTAAGCCCCGGGGAACCGAATGAAAAACTGTTTTTT
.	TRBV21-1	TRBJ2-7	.	CASSVRMRKWSSYEQYF	TGTGCCAGCAGCGTTCGAATGAGAAAGTGGAGCTCCTACGAGCAGTACTTC
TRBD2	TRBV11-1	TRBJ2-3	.	CASSSGGLAVPGTQYF	TGTGCCAGCAGCTCCGGTGGTCTAGCGGTGCCGGGGACGCAGTATTTT
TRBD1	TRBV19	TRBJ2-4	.	CASRGQGALSKNIQYF	TGTGCCAGTAGGGGACAGGGCGCTCTTTCCAAAAACATTCAGTACTTC
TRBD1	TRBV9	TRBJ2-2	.	CASSVDRGMELFF	TGTGCCAGCAGCGTAGACAGGGGAATGGAGCTGTTTTTT
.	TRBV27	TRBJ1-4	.	CASSWAATNEKLFF	TGTGCCAGCAGTTGGGCAGCAACTAATGAAAAACTGTTTTTT
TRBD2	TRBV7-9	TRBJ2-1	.	CASSLGGGSIDNEQFF	TGTGCCAGCAGCTTAGGTGGCGGGAGTATCGACAATGAGCAGTTCTTC
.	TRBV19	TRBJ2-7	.	CASSMGLKLTYEQYF	TGTGCCAGTAGTATGGGACTGAAATTAACCTACGAGCAGTACTTC
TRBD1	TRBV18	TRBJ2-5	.	CASSQPGGGKETQYF	TGTGCCAGCTCTCAACCAGGGGGCGGGAAAGAGACCCAGTACTTC
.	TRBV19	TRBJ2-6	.	CASSTGHSGANVLTF	TGTGCCAGTAGTACCGGTCACTCTGGGGCCAACGTCCTGACTTTC
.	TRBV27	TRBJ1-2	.	CASSLSGAGAGYTF	TGTGCCAGCAGTTTATCAGGGGCAGGGGCTGGCTACACCTTC
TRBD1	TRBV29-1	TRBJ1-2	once	CSVGQGDGYTF	TGCAGCGTCGGCCAGGGGGATGGCTACACCTTC
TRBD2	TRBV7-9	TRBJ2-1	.	CASSFSGRKEGGEQFF	TGTGCCAGCAGCTTTAGCGGGAGGAAAGAAGGGGGTGAGCAGTTCTTC
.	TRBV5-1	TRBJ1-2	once	CASSPARVGVGYTF	TGCGCCAGCAGCCCTGCTCGGGTGGGAGTTGGCTACACCTTC
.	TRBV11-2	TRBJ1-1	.	CASSYGNTEAFF	TGTGCCAGCAGTTACGGGAACACTGAAGCTTTCTTT
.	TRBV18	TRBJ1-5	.	CASSPQSNQPQHF	TGTGCCAGCTCGCCACAGAGTAATCAGCCCCAGCATTTT
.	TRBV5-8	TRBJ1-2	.	CASSTKQGSNYGYTF	TGTGCCAGCAGCACGAAACAGGGATCTAACTATGGCTACACCTTC
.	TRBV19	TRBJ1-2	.	CASSIGQLLLGGYTF	TGTGCCAGTAGTATCGGACAGTTGCTTTTAGGTGGCTACACCTTC
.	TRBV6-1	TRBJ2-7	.	CASSDRGHHYEQYF	TGTGCCAGCAGTGATAGGGGACATCACTACGAGCAGTACTTC
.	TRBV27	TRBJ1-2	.	CATRDGGRYGYTF	TGTGCCACCCGGGACGGGGGTAGGTATGGCTACACCTTC